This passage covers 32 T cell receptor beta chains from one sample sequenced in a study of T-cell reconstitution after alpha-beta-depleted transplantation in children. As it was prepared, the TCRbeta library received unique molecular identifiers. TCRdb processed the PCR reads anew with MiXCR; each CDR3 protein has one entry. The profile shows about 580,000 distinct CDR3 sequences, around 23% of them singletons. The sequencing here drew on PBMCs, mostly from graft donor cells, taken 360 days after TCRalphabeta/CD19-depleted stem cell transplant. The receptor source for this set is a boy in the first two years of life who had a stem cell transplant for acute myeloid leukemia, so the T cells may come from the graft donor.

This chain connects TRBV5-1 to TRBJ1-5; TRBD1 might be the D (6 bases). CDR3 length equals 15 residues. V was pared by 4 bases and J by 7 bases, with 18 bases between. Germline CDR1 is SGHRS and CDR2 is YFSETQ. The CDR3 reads CASSLDGTFGQPQHF. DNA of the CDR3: TGCGCCAGCAGCCTAGACGGGACATTCGGCCAGCCCCAGCATTTT. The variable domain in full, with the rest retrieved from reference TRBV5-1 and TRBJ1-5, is KAGVTQTPRYLIKTRGQQVTLSCSPISGHRSVSWYQQTPGQGLQFLFEYFSETQRNKGNFPGRFSGRQFSNSRSEMNVSTLELGDSALYLCASSLDGTFGQPQHFGDGTRLSIL.

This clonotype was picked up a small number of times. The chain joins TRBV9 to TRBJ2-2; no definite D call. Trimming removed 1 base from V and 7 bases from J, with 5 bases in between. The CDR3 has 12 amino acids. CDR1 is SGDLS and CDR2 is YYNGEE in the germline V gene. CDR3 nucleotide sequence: TGTGCCAGCAGCGTATCGGGCGGGGAGCTGTTTTTT. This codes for CASSVSGGELFF. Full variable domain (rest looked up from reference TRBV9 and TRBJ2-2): DSGVTQTPKHLITATGQRVTLRCSPRSGDLSVYWYQQSLDQGLQFLIQYYNGEERAKGNILERFSAQQFPDLHSELNLSSLELGDSALYFCASSVSGGELFFGEGSRLTVL.

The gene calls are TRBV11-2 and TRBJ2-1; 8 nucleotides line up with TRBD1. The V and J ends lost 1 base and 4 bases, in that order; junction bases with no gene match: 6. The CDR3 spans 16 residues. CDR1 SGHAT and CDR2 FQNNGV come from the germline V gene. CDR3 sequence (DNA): TGTGCCAGCAGCTTAGGACCCAACAGGGGGTACAATGAGCAGTTCTTC. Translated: CASSLGPNRGYNEQFF.

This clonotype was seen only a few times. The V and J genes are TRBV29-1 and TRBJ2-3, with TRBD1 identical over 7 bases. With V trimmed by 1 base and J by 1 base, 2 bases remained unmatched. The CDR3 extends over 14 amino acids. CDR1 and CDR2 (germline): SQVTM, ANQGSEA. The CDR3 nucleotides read TGCAGCGTTGAAGGACAGGGTGGCACAGATACGCAGTATTTT. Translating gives CSVEGQGGTDTQYF.

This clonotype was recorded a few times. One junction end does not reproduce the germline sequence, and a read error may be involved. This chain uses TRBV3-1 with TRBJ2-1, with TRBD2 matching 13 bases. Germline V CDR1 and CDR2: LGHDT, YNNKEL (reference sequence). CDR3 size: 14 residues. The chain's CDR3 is CASSQELAGGPVIF. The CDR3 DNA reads TGTGCCAGCAGCCAAGAACTAGCGGGGGGGCCGGTCATCTTC.

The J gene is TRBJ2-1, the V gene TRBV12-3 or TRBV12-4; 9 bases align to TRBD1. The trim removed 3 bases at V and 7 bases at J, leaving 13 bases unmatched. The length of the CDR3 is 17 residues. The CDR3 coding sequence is TGTGCCAGCAGTTTGCCCATATGGGGACAGGGTAGGAATGAGCAGTTCTTC. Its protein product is CASSLPIWGQGRNEQFF.

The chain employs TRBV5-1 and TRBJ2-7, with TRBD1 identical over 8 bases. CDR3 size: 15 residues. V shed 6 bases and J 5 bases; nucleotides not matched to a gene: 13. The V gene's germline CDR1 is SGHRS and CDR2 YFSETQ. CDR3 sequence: CASNPLGQGANEQYF. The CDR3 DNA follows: TGCGCCAGCAACCCGCTTGGGCAGGGGGCGAACGAGCAGTACTTC.

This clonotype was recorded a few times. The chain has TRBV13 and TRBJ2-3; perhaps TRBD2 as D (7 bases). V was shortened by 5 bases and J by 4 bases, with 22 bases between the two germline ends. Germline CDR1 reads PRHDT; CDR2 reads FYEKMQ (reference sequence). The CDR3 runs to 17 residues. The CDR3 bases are TGTGCCAGCAGCCCAAGCGGGGTACAGGGAAAATCAGATACGCAGTATTTT. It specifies CASSPSGVQGKSDTQYF.

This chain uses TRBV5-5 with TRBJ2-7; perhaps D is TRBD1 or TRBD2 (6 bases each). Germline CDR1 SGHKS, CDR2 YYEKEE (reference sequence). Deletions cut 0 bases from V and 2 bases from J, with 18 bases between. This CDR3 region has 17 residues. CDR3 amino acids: CASSLAGAVILPYEQYF. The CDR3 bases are TGTGCCAGCAGCTTGGCGGGGGCTGTAATTCTTCCCTACGAGCAGTACTTC.

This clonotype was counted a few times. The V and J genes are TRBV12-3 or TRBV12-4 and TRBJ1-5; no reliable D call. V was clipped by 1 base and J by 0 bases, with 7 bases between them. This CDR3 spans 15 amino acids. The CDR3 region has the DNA TGTGCCAGCAGTTTAGGGGATAATAGCAATCAGCCCCAGCATTTT. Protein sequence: CASSLGDNSNQPQHF.

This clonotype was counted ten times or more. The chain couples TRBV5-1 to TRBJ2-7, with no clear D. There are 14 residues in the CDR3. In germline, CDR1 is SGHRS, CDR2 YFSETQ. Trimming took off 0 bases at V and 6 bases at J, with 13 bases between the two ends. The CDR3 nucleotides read TGCGCCAGCAGCTTGGCTCAGTCTTTTAGCGAGCAGTACTTC. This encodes CASSLAQSFSEQYF.

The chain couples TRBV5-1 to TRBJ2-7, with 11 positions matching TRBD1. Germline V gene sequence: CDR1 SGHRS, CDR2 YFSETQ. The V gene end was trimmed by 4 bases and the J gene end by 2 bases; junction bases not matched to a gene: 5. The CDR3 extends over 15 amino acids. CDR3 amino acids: CASSRPGQGAYEQYF. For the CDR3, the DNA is TGCGCCAGCAGCCGACCGGGACAGGGGGCCTACGAGCAGTACTTC.

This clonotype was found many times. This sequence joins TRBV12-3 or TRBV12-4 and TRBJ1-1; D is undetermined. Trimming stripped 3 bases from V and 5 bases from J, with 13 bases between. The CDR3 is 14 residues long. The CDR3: CASSFSGVRTEAFF. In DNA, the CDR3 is TGTGCCAGCAGTTTTTCGGGAGTACGGACTGAAGCTTTCTTT.

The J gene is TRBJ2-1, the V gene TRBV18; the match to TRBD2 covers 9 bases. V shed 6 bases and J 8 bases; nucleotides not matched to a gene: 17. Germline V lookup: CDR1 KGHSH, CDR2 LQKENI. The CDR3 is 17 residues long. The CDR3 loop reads CASSLQRLAGHYDEQFF. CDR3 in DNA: TGTGCCAGCTCCCTCCAGCGGCTAGCGGGGCATTACGATGAGCAGTTCTTC.

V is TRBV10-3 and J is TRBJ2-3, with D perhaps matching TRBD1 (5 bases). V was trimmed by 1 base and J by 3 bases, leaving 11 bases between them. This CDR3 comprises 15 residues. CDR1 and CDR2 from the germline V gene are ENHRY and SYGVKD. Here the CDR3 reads CAISELAGITDTQYF. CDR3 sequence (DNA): TGTGCCATCAGTGAGTTGGCAGGGATTACAGATACGCAGTATTTT.

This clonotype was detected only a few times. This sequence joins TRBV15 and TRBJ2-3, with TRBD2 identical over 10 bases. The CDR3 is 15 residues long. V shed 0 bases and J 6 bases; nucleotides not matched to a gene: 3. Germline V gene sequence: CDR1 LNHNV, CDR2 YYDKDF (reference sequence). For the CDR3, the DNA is TGTGCCACCAGCAGAGATGTAGCGGGGGGTGATACGCAGTATTTT. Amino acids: CATSRDVAGGDTQYF.

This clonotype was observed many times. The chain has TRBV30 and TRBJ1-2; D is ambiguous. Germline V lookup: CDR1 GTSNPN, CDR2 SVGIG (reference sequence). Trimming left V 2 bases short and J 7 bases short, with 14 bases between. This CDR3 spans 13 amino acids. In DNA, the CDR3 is TGTGCCTGGAGTCCCGGCTCTAGGACTGGCTACACCTTC. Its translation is CAWSPGSRTGYTF.

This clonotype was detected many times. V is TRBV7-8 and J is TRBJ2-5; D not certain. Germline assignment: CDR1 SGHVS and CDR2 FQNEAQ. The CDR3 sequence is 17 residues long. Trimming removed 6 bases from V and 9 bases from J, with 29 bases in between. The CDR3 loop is CASSQLDLVGGVMAQYF. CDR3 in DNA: TGTGCCAGCAGTCAATTAGATCTAGTAGGTGGCGTGATGGCCCAGTACTTC.

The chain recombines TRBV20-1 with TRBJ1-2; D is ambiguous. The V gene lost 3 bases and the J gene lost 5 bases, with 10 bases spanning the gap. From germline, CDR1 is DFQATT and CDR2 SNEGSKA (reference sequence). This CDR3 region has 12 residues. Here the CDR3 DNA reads TGCAGTGCTAGCGTCCGTTCGTATGGCTACACCTTC. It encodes CSASVRSYGYTF.

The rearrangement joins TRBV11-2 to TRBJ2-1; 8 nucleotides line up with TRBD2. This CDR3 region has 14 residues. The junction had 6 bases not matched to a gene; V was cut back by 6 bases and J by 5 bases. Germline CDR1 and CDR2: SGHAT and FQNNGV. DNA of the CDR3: TGTGCCAGCAGTGAGGCGGGGGGACACAATGAGCAGTTCTTC. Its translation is CASSEAGGHNEQFF.

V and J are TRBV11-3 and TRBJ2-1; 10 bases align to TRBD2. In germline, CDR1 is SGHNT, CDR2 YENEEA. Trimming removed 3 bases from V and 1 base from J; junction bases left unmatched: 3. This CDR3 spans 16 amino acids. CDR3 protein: CASSLISGRSYNEQFF. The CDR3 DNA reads TGTGCCAGCAGCTTGATTAGCGGGAGGTCCTACAATGAGCAGTTCTTC. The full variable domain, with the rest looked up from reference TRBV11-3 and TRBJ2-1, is EAGVVQSPRYKIIEKKQPVAFWCNPISGHNTLYWYLQNLGQGPELLIRYENEEAVDDSQLPKDRFSAERLKGVDSTLKIQPAELGDSAVYLCASSLISGRSYNEQFFGPGTRLTVL.

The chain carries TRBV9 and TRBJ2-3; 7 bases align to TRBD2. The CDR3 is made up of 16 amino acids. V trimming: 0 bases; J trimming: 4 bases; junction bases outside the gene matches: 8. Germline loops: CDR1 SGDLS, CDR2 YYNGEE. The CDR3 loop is CASSVARGGEADTQYF. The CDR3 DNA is TGTGCCAGCAGCGTAGCCCGTGGGGGGGAGGCAGATACGCAGTATTTT. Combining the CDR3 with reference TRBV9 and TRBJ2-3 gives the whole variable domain DSGVTQTPKHLITATGQRVTLRCSPRSGDLSVYWYQQSLDQGLQFLIQYYNGEERAKGNILERFSAQQFPDLHSELNLSSLELGDSALYFCASSVARGGEADTQYFGPGTRLTVL.

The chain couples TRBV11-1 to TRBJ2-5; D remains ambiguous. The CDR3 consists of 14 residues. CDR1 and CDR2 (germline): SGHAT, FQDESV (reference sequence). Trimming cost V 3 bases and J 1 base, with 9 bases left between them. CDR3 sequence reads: CASSLSRSQETQYF. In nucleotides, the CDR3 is TGTGCCAGCAGCTTGTCCCGAAGCCAAGAGACCCAGTACTTC.

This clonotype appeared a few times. As DNA, the CDR3 is TGTGCCAGCAGCTCTTCTACCCGAGGCAATGAGCAGTTCTTC. It specifies CASSSSTRGNEQFF. J is TRBJ2-1 and V is TRBV11-3, with D uncertain. The CDR3 is 14 amino acids. Germline CDR1 SGHNT, CDR2 YENEEA. The ends were cut back, 4 bases at V and 6 bases at J, with 13 bases in the middle.

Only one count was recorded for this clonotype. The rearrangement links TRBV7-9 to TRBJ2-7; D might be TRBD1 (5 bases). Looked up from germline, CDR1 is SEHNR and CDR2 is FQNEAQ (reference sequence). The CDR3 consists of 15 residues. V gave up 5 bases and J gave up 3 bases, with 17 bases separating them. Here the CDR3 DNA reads TGTGCCAGCAGCCACAGTTGGGGCAGTTACTACGAGCAGTACGTC. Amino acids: CASSHSWGSYYEQYV.

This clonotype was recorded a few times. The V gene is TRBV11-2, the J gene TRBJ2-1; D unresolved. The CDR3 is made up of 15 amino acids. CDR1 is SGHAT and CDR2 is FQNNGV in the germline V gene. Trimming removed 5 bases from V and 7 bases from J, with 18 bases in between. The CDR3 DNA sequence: TGTGCCAGCAGCCTATCGACGGAACAGTTAAATGAGCAGTTCTTC. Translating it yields CASSLSTEQLNEQFF.

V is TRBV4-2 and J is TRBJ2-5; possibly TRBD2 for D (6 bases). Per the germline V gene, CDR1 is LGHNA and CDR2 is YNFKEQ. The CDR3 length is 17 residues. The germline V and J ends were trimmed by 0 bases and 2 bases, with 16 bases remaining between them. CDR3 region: CASSQDGGSGIQETQYF. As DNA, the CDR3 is TGTGCCAGCAGCCAAGATGGGGGGTCGGGGATTCAAGAGACCCAGTACTTC.

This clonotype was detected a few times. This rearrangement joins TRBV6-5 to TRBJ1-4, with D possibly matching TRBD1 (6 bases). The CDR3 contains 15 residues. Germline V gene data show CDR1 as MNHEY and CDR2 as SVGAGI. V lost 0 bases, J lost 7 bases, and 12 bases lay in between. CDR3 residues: CASSYSTRGGEKLFF. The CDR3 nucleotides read TGTGCCAGCAGTTACTCGACCAGGGGAGGTGAAAAACTGTTTTTT.

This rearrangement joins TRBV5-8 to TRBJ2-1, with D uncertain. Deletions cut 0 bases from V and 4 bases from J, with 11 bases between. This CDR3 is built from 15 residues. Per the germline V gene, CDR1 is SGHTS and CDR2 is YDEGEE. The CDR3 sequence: CASSLDERRYNEQFF. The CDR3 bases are TGTGCCAGCAGCTTGGACGAAAGGCGATACAATGAGCAGTTCTTC.

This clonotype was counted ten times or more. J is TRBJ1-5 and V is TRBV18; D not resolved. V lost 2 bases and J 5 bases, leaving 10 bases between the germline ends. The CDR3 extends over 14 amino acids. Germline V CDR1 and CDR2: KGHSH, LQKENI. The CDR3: CASSPEGVDQPQHF. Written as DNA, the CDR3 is TGTGCCAGCTCACCAGAGGGAGTGGATCAGCCCCAGCATTTT.

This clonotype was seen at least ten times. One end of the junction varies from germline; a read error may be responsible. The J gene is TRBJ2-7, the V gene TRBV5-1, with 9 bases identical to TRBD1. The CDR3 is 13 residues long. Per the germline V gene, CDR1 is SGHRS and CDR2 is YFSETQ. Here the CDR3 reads CASSGTGSYEQYF. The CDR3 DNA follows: TGTGCCAGCAGTGGGACAGGGTCCTACGAGCAGTACTTC.

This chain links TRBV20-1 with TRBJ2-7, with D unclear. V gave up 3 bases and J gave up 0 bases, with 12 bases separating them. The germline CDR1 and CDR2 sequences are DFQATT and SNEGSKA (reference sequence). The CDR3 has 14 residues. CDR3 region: CSASKGISSYEQYV. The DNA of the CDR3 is TGCAGTGCTAGTAAGGGTATTTCCTCCTACGAGCAGTACGTC.